What follows are 27 T cell receptor beta chains derived from one specimen sequenced in a study of T cell clonality in common variable immunodeficiency. The data were produced by immunoSEQ multiplex PCR, yet TCRdb's version contains in-frame clones alone and is incomplete. The sample shows 30,000 to 40,000 clones, none of them appearing just once. The sample consisted of peripheral blood mononuclear cells. The receptors were sampled from a person aged 18-69 years in good health.

This clone came up many times. The CDR3 goes on 3 residues after the read ends, and that part is filled in from the germline J gene. V gene TRBV6-1 combines with J gene TRBJ1-4, with D uncertain. The germline V gene has CDR1 MNHNS and CDR2 SASEGT. The CDR3 is made up of 17 amino acids. Trimming cost V 0 bases and J 7 bases, with 18 bases left between them. The CDR3 is CASSEARVSGKGEKLFF. CDR3 bases read: TGTGCCAGCAGTGAAGCGCGGGTATCCGGGAAAGGTGAAAAA.

Ten or more counts support this clone. Sequencing ends 3 residues short of the CDR3 end; the germline J gene provides the rest. The chain joins TRBV2 to TRBJ2-7, with TRBD2 identical over 11 bases. The CDR3 extends over 14 amino acids. From germline, CDR1 is SNHLY and CDR2 FYNNEI. J lost 6 bases, V lost 7 bases, and 8 bases had no gene match. The CDR3 bases that were read are TGTGCCAGCATCCAATTGCTAGCGGGAGGCGAG. Residues: CASIQLLAGGE. In full, the CDR3 reads CASIQLLAGGEQYF.

As for this clone: Read coverage stops 3 residues before the CDR3 terminus; the germline J gene supplies the remainder. This sequence joins TRBV5-8 and TRBJ2-1; 10 bases are a match to TRBD2. Germline CDR1 and CDR2: SGHTS and YDEGEE. Trimming cost V 6 bases and J 2 bases; bases outside gene matches: 5. This CDR3 has 15 amino acids. The CDR3 bases that were read are TGTGCCAGCACTTGGACTAGCGGAGCCTACAATGAG. It encodes CASTWTSGAYNE. The whole CDR3 region reads CASTWTSGAYNEQFF.

This clone was seen repeatedly, ten times or more. The DNA ends 3 residues before the CDR3 does, and the rest of the CDR3 is filled in from the germline J gene. The genes are TRBV7-9 and TRBJ1-1; D is unresolved. CDR1 is SEHNR, CDR2 FQNEAQ, per germline (reference sequence). V was clipped by 1 base and J by 7 bases, with 10 bases between them. This CDR3 is 13 amino acids long. The sequenced part of the CDR3 DNA is TGTGCCAGCAGCTTAGGGAACGGACTTGAA. Protein product: CASSLGNGLE. The entire CDR3 is CASSLGNGLEAFF. The whole variable domain, filled in from reference TRBV7-9 and TRBJ1-1, reads DTGVSQNPRHKITKRGQNVTFRCDPISEHNRLYWYRQTLGQGPEFLTYFQNEAQLEKSRLLSDRFSAERPKGSFSTLEIQRTEQGDSAMYLCASSLGNGLEAFFGQGTRLTVV.

This clone was observed at least ten times. The observed sequence ends 3 residues before the CDR3 terminus, with the missing tail filled in from the germline J gene. V and J are TRBV20-1 and TRBJ2-3, with 7 bases that match TRBD2. There are 14 residues in the CDR3. CDR1 is DFQATT and CDR2 is SNEGSKA in the germline V gene (reference sequence). This CDR3 is CSARKGGRGETQYF. CDR3 DNA, as far as it was read: TGCAGTGCTAGAAAAGGTGGGAGGGGAGAGACG.

Ten or more counts support this clone. The read ends 3 residues shy of where the CDR3 ends; the end is completed using the germline J gene. The chain joins TRBV20-1 to TRBJ2-5; D not certain. This CDR3 is 13 amino acids long. Trimming cost V 1 base and J 0 bases, with 6 bases left between them. CDR1 and CDR2 from the germline V gene are DFQATT and SNEGSKA (reference sequence). The CDR3 region is CSARVLNQETQYF. CDR3 DNA, as far as it was read: TGCAGTGCTAGAGTCCTAAACCAAGAGACC.

About this clone: Only one base separates this from a far larger clonotype, so it likely reflects a read error. The read terminates 3 residues ahead of where the CDR3 ends, so the germline J gene completes it. The chain recombines TRBV19 with TRBJ1-2; TRBD1 matches at 8 bases. Germline V gene lookup returns CDR1 LNHDA and CDR2 SQIVND (reference sequence). The CDR3 loop spans 13 amino acids. The covered CDR3 bases are TGTGCCAGTAGTATGGACAGGGATAAGACC. Amino acid sequence: CASSMDRDKT. The full-length CDR3 reads as CASSMDRDKTYTF.

This clone was counted at least ten times. The observed sequence ends 3 residues before the CDR3 terminus, with the missing tail filled in from the germline J gene. This rearrangement joins TRBV2 to TRBJ2-3; 10 nucleotides match TRBD1. V was pared by 11 bases and J by 2 bases, with 10 bases of the junction left unmatched. The CDR3 spans 15 residues. The germline V gene has CDR1 SNHLY and CDR2 FYNNEI. The covered CDR3 bases are TGTGCCGCCACTCGGACAGGGGGGCTCACAGATACG. Its translation is CAATRTGGLTDT. The whole CDR3 reads CAATRTGGLTDTQYF.

This clone appeared a few times. The read terminates 3 residues ahead of where the CDR3 ends, so the germline J gene completes it. J is TRBJ1-3 and V is TRBV7-8; possible D gene TRBD1, 5 bases. The germline CDR1 and CDR2 sequences are SGHVS and FQNEAQ. The ends were cut back, 5 bases at V and 9 bases at J, with 11 bases in the middle. The CDR3 is 12 residues long. This CDR3 reads CASSGLGGTIYF. The part of the CDR3 DNA that was read is TGTGCCAGCAGCGGCTTGGGGGGCACC. Complete variable domain (other parts from reference TRBV7-8 and TRBJ1-3): GAGVSQSPRYKVAKRGQDVALRCDPISGHVSLFWYQQALGQGPEFLTYFQNEAQLDKSGLPSDRFFAERPEGSVSTLKIQRTQQEDSAVYLCASSGLGGTIYFGEGSWLTVV.

CDR3 amino acids: CASSLVATSRDYTF. Partial CDR3 DNA: TGTGCCAGCAGCTTAGTAGCTACCTCCCGAGAC. The rearrangement links TRBV7-8 to TRBJ1-2; D remains unclear. The read comes to an end 3 residues before the CDR3 does, leaving the germline J gene to fill in the end. CDR3 length equals 14 residues. The germline V gene has CDR1 SGHVS and CDR2 FQNEAQ.

This clone was seen repeatedly, ten times or more. The read stops 3 residues short of the end of the CDR3; the missing end is completed from the germline J gene. The V call is TRBV7-2, the J call TRBJ2-7, with TRBD2 matching over 12 bases. CDR1 and CDR2 (germline): SGHTA, FQGNSA. The CDR3 covers 15 residues. J gave up 3 bases and V 4 bases, and 4 bases lay outside the gene matches. The DNA read from the CDR3 is TGTGCCAGCAGCTCACCGGGACTAGCGGGCTACGAG. This translates into CASSSPGLAGYE. Given in full, the CDR3 is CASSSPGLAGYEQYF.

This clone came up many times. The read comes to an end 3 residues before the CDR3 does, leaving the germline J gene to fill in the end. The genes are TRBV30 and TRBJ1-5, with 9 bases fitting TRBD1. The CDR3 contains 14 residues. V was clipped by 7 bases and J by 0 bases; unmatched bases: 4. Germline loops: CDR1 GTSNPN, CDR2 SVGIG (reference sequence). Partial CDR3 DNA: TGTGCCTCCTCGACAGGGGGTAGCAATCAGCCC. Translation gives CASSTGGSNQP. The entire CDR3 is CASSTGGSNQPQHF. Variable domain in full (rest from reference TRBV30 and TRBJ1-5): SQTIHQWPATLVQPVGSPLSLECTVEGTSNPNLYWYRQAAGRGLQLLFYSVGIGQISSEVPQNLSASRPQDRQFILSSKKLLLSDSGFYLCASSTGGSNQPQHFGDGTRLSIL.

This clone was seen ten or more times. The read terminates 3 residues before the CDR3 end, so the remaining end is supplied by the germline J gene. This chain joins TRBV10-2 and TRBJ1-1; 7 nucleotides agree with TRBD1. V gave up 5 bases and J gave up 1 base; unmatched junction bases: 4. The CDR3 length is 14 residues. Germline lookup yields CDR1 WSHSY and CDR2 SAAADI. CDR3 DNA (partial): TGCGCCAGCAGTTTACAGGGGTCGAACACTGAA. Amino acids: CASSLQGSNTE. The complete CDR3 protein is CASSLQGSNTEAFF.

In its sample, this clone was seen many times. The sequenced fragment ends 3 residues before the CDR3 boundary, so the rest is inferred from the germline J gene. The chain joins TRBV7-2 to TRBJ2-3; TRBD2 is a possible D gene (5 bases). This CDR3 has 13 residues. Trimming took 3 bases from V and 5 from J, leaving 9 bases between them. The germline gives CDR1 SGHTA, CDR2 FQGNSA. The CDR3 bases that were read are TGTGCCAGCAGCTTGAGGGCCGAAGATACG. This sequence encodes CASSLRAEDT. The complete CDR3 protein is CASSLRAEDTQYF.

This clone was counted at least ten times. The sequenced fragment ends 3 residues before the CDR3 boundary, so the rest is inferred from the germline J gene. This chain joins TRBV29-1 and TRBJ2-7, with 7 positions matching TRBD2. In germline, CDR1 is SQVTM, CDR2 ANQGSEA. The CDR3 has 13 amino acids. Trimming removed 4 bases from V and 3 bases from J; junction bases left unmatched: 6. The CDR3 protein is CSVGASGHYEQYF. Incomplete CDR3 DNA: TGCAGCGTTGGGGCTAGCGGACACTACGAG.

This clone was recorded at least ten times. The missing CDR3 end, 3 residues past where the read stops, is filled in from the germline J gene. The chain recombines TRBV7-9 with TRBJ2-1; 13 bases align to TRBD2. Losses at the gene ends were 6 bases for V and 8 bases for J; bases not matched to a gene: 4. The CDR3 loop spans 14 amino acids. Germline V CDR1 and CDR2: SEHNR, FQNEAQ (reference sequence). The chain's CDR3 is CASRFGTSGDEQFF. The CDR3 bases that were read are TGTGCCAGCAGATTCGGGACTAGCGGGGATGAG.

This clone was recorded many times. The missing CDR3 end, 3 residues past where the read stops, is filled in from the germline J gene. This chain joins TRBV6-2 or TRBV6-3 and TRBJ2-5, with D possibly matching TRBD2 (5 bases). The CDR3 is 15 amino acids. Per germline, CDR1 MNHEY and CDR2 SVGEGT. V lost 0 bases, J lost 1 base, and 9 bases lay in between. The sequenced CDR3 bases are TGTGCCAGCAGTTACTCGCGGACTTTCCAAGAGACC. Translation gives CASSYSRTFQET. The entire CDR3 reads CASSYSRTFQETQYF.

Many counts were recorded for this clone. Sequencing ends 3 residues short of the CDR3 end; the germline J gene provides the rest. The rearrangement joins TRBV20-1 to TRBJ2-1; no firm D call. This CDR3 is built from 12 residues. Per the germline V gene, CDR1 is DFQATT and CDR2 is SNEGSKA (reference sequence). With 3 bases removed from V and 9 bases from J, the gap between germline ends came to 12 bases. CDR3 bases read: TGCAGTGCTAGGAAAGATCGGTCTGAG. It codes for CSARKDRSE. The whole CDR3 is CSARKDRSEQFF.

This clone was seen ten or more times. From the germline J gene comes the end of the CDR3, since the read stops 3 residues before it. This chain joins TRBV5-6 and TRBJ2-4; TRBD1 might be the D (5 bases). The CDR3 is 14 amino acids. Trimming removed 1 base at V and 6 bases at J, with 11 bases between. Germline V gene sequence: CDR1 SGHDT, CDR2 YYEEEE. The CDR3 reads CASSLFQGGNIQYF. The sequenced part of the CDR3 DNA is TGTGCCAGCAGCTTGTTTCAGGGCGGAAACATT.

A remark on this clone: The read comes to an end 3 residues before the CDR3 does, leaving the germline J gene to fill in the end. This sequence joins TRBV29-1 and TRBJ1-5; D is undetermined. V lost 5 bases, J lost 4 bases, and 12 bases lay in between. This CDR3 is built from 13 residues. From germline, CDR1 is SQVTM and CDR2 ANQGSEA. CDR3 DNA (partial): TGCAGCGTTAGCGGCGGATTGAATCAGCCC. It specifies CSVSGGLNQP. The whole CDR3 is CSVSGGLNQPQHF.

Many counts were recorded for this clone. The read terminates 3 residues ahead of where the CDR3 ends, so the germline J gene completes it. The chain carries TRBV19 and TRBJ1-5; TRBD1 aligns across 7 bases. V shed 7 bases, J shed 2 bases, and the junction held 8 bases outside the gene matches. The CDR3 spans 15 residues. Germline V lookup: CDR1 LNHDA, CDR2 SQIVND (reference sequence). CDR3 region: CASNRDSAGNQPQHF. The DNA read from the CDR3 is TGTGCCAGTAATAGGGACAGCGCGGGCAATCAGCCC.

The sample holds a few counts of this clone. The read comes to an end 3 residues before the CDR3 does, leaving the germline J gene to fill in the end. This chain links TRBV7-3 with TRBJ1-2; D remains unclear. The CDR3 is 13 residues long. Germline-derived CDR1 and CDR2 are SGHTA and FQGTGA. The CDR3: CASSLFPSYDYTF. The CDR3 bases that were read are TGTGCCAGCAGCTTATTCCCCTCCTACGAC.

This clone was found many times. The read terminates 3 residues ahead of where the CDR3 ends, so the germline J gene completes it. The rearrangement joins TRBV20-1 to TRBJ1-2; D possibly corresponds to TRBD1 (5 bases). This CDR3 spans 13 amino acids. V lost 0 bases, J lost 6 bases, and 11 bases lay in between. Germline values: CDR1 DFQATT, CDR2 SNEGSKA (reference sequence). CDR3: CSARDLEGNGYTF. The DNA read from the CDR3 is TGCAGTGCTAGAGATCTTGAGGGGAATGGC.

This clone has a count of ten or more. The read gets to within 3 residues of the CDR3 end, and the germline J gene fills in the rest. The chain employs TRBV7-8 and TRBJ1-2; the match to TRBD1 covers 8 bases. This CDR3 comprises 15 residues. Germline values: CDR1 SGHVS, CDR2 FQNEAQ. The junction had 1 base not matched to a gene; V was cut back by 1 base and J by 0 bases. The chain's CDR3 is CASSLVTGANYGYTF. CDR3 bases read: TGTGCCAGCAGCTTAGTGACAGGGGCTAACTATGGC.

Ten or more counts support this clone. Read sequence stops 3 residues before the CDR3 end, and the germline J gene provides the missing end. V usage is TRBV20-1 and J usage is TRBJ1-4; D ambiguous. Trimming removed 3 bases from V and 0 bases from J, with 8 bases in between. Germline loops: CDR1 DFQATT, CDR2 SNEGSKA (reference sequence). The CDR3 totals 14 residues. The CDR3 sequence is CSARPTSTNEKLFF. The part of the CDR3 DNA that was read is TGCAGTGCTAGGCCCACTTCAACTAATGAAAAA.

At least ten counts were recorded for this clone. Sequencing ends 3 residues short of the CDR3 end; the germline J gene provides the rest. The chain employs TRBV19 and TRBJ2-7; the match to TRBD2 covers 15 bases. The CDR3 totals 13 residues. With V trimmed by 8 bases and J by 6 bases, 2 bases remained unmatched. CDR1 is LNHDA, CDR2 SQIVND, per germline (reference sequence). This CDR3 is CASAGLAGGEQYF. CDR3 DNA, as far as it was read: TGTGCCAGTGCGGGACTAGCGGGAGGCGAG.

This clone was observed at least ten times. Sequencing ends 3 residues short of the CDR3 end; the germline J gene provides the rest. V and J are TRBV2 and TRBJ1-5, with D tentatively TRBD1 (5 bases). Germline CDR1 SNHLY, CDR2 FYNNEI. V lost 6 bases and J lost 6, with 12 bases in between. The CDR3 is 13 residues long. The CDR3 sequence is CASRGGIGQPQHF. The CDR3 bases that were read are TGTGCCAGCAGGGGGGGGATAGGTCAGCCC. Full variable domain (missing parts from reference TRBV2 and TRBJ1-5): EPEVTQTPSHQVTQMGQEVILRCVPISNHLYFYWYRQILGQKVEFLVSFYNNEISEKSEIFDDQFSVERPDGSNFTLKIRSTKLEDSAMYFCASRGGIGQPQHFGDGTRLSIL.